This T cell receptor (beta chain) was sequenced for a study of shared clonotypes between healthy human individuals. In germline, CDR1 is MNHEY, CDR2 SMNVEV (reference sequence). V was trimmed by 6 bases and J by 7 bases, leaving 22 bases between them. The CDR3 covers 15 residues. Method: immunoSEQ multiplex PCR; TCRdb's copy keeps in-frame clones and lacks some. In the table there are millions of clones, 85% to 95% of which are singletons. The sequence was obtained from a man in his late teens or twenties in good health. This chain links TRBV27 with TRBJ2-7, with D tentatively TRBD2 (6 bases). Sequenced material: naive CD4+ T cells sorted from blood. Subset indicated: CD45RA+ positively selected. CDR3 nucleotide sequence: TGTGCCAGCAGCCCCGGGGGACTCCGGTTGAGGGAGCAGTACTTC. It yields the protein CASSPGGLRLREQYF.